The 6 T cell receptor beta chains reported below all come from one sample, sequenced in a study of technical replicates of blood from four donors (dated by TCRdb to the late 2010s). The library was prepared using the immunoSEQ multiplex PCR assay. The clones in this table, taken by TCRdb from immuneACCESS, are in-frame only. Not every clone is retained; where verified, under half of the shortfall comes from an unresolved V gene, and the cause of the rest is unknown. Within this sample are 65,000 to 80,000 clones, with 95% to 99% of them counted one time only. Around 0.2% of the sample lies in the top ten. Sequencing was performed on T cells isolated from PBMCs. The receptors originated from a human donor in good health.

The CDR3 protein is CASSLQGPRTAIYF. CDR3 coding DNA: TGCGCCAGCAGCTTACAGGGACCGCGAACCGCCATATATTTT. The V gene is TRBV5-1, the J gene TRBJ1-3; tentative D call: TRBD1 (6 bases). This CDR3 contains 14 residues. The V gene's germline CDR1 is SGHRS and CDR2 YFSETQ. Trimming left V 2 bases short and J 11 bases short, with 17 bases between. The full variable domain, rest sourced from reference TRBV5-1 and TRBJ1-3, is KAGVTQTPRYLIKTRGQQVTLSCSPISGHRSVSWYQQTPGQGLQFLFEYFSETQRNKGNFPGRFSGRQFSNSRSEMNVSTLELGDSALYLCASSLQGPRTAIYFGEGSWLTVV.

The chain has TRBV27 and TRBJ1-2, with D uncertain. There are 12 residues in the CDR3. CDR1 is MNHEY, CDR2 SMNVEV, per germline (reference sequence). V was pared by 4 bases and J by 4 bases, with 7 bases between. The CDR3, as DNA: TGTGCCAGCAGTTCCGGCGGCTATGGCTACACCTTC. Translation gives CASSSGGYGYTF.

The V call is TRBV6-5, the J call TRBJ2-7, with D tentatively TRBD1 (5 bases). The CDR3 loop spans 13 amino acids. Germline V gene lookup returns CDR1 MNHEY and CDR2 SVGAGI. Deletions cut 2 bases from V and 1 base from J, with 6 bases between. Written as DNA, the CDR3 is TGTGCCAGCAGTTACACAGGTTCCTACGAGCAGTACTTC. It is translated as CASSYTGSYEQYF.

J is TRBJ2-2 and V is TRBV18; TRBD1 matches 7 bases. From germline, CDR1 is KGHSH and CDR2 LQKENI. This CDR3 spans 17 amino acids. The J segment lost 7 bases and the V segment lost 3 bases, leaving 14 bases of the junction unmatched. CDR3: CASSPSGQPLFSGELFF. CDR3 sequence (DNA): TGTGCCAGCTCACCTTCGGGACAGCCCCTTTTCAGCGGGGAGCTGTTTTTT.

This rearrangement joins TRBV29-1 to TRBJ1-2, with unresolved D. Germline lookup yields CDR1 SQVTM and CDR2 ANQGSEA. CDR3 length: 13 residues. Between the trimmed V and J ends, which lost 2 bases and 5 bases, there was a span of 12 bases. The CDR3: CSVEHQDGYGYTF. CDR3 DNA sequence: TGCAGCGTTGAACACCAGGATGGGTATGGCTACACCTTC.

The chain joins TRBV6-5 to TRBJ2-5; D possibly corresponds to TRBD2 (5 bases). V was pared by 5 bases and J by 4 bases, with 11 bases between. CDR1 and CDR2 (germline): MNHEY, SVGAGI. The CDR3 totals 13 residues. The DNA for the CDR3 is TGTGCCAGCAGTCCACTAGGTTCAGAGACCCAGTACTTC. Residues: CASSPLGSETQYF.